This T cell receptor beta chain was profiled in a study of CD8 T cells in Susac syndrome. RNA, at about 0.45 to 1 ug, was reverse transcribed with random hexamers. An immunoSEQ multiplex PCR generated amplified TCR beta CDR3 products spanning 54 Vbeta and 13 Jbeta. A single record per CDR3 protein comes from TCRdb applying MiXCR to the immunoSEQ multiplex PCR reads. This table holds roughly 200,000 distinct CDR3 sequences, around 95% found once. Remarks on this clonotype: Its cognate antigen is unknown.

After removal of 4 bases from V and 0 bases from J, the junction contained 3 bases not matched to a gene. The V gene's germline CDR1 is SGHDT and CDR2 YYEEEE. This CDR3 has 16 residues. Study-level findings and limits: The authors acknowledged that the study's TCR sequencing and HLA analysis involved relatively few individuals.

The multiple sclerosis control cohort comprised treatment-naive individuals presenting with stable or active relapsing-remitting disease. The authors negatively isolated CD8+ and CD4+ T cells and FACS-enriched TEMRA cells. The genes are TRBV5-6 and TRBJ2-3; 12 bases align to TRBD2. Sequenced: CD4+ T cells from PBMCs. The clonotype comes from a human donor with multiple sclerosis. The chain's CDR3 is CASSLLAGGSTDTQYF. CDR3 nucleotide sequence: TGTGCCAGCAGCCTACTAGCGGGGGGAAGCACAGATACGCAGTATTTT.